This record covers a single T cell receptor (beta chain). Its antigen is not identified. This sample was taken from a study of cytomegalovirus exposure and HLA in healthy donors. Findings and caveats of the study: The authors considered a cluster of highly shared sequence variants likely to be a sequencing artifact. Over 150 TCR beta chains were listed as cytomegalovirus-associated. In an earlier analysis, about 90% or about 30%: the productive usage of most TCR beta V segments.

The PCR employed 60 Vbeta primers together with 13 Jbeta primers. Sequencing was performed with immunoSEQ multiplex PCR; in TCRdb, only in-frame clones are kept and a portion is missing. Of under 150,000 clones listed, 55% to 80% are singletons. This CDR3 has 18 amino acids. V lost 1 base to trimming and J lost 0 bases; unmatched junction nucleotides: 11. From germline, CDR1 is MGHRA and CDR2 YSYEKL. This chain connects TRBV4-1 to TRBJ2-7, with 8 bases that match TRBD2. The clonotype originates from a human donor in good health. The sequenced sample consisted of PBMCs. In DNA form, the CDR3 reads TGCGCCAGCAGCCAAGGCCATTCTTTGGCGGGGGGCTCCTACGAGCAGTACTTC. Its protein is CASSQGHSLAGGSYEQYF.